This T cell receptor beta chain was obtained from a study of vaccination and CD4 T cells after COVID-19. Study overall: Convalescent cases consisted of six males and four females, of whom two were Hispanic. Samples after vaccination came a median roughly 70 days past dose two, ranging 14 to 241.

Germline CDR1 SGHTA, CDR2 FQGNSA. CDR3 length equals 14 residues. Trimming took 3 bases from V and 8 from J, leaving 16 bases between them. Regarding treatment: approximately 9-day PBMC culture with coronavirus spike peptide pools or control peptides (ViraFEST assay). ViraFEST used peptide pools to expand antigen-specific T cells, then sequenced TCRs. On this clonotype itself: No antigen is known for it.

Once obtained from cultured CD4+ T cells, the DNA was sequenced using the Oncomine TCR Beta short-read assay. Genomic DNA was drawn out of CD4+ T cells grown in culture. Each CDR3 protein is one row after TCRdb ran MiXCR on the PCR reads. Found here are 15,000 or so distinct CDR3 sequences, 45% to 55% of them singletons; the top ten hold about 10%. The chain is built from TRBV7-2 and TRBJ1-2; tentative D call: TRBD1 (6 bases). Sequenced material: CD4+ T cells from blood, cultured in vitro. The sequence was obtained from a human donor who had recovered from COVID-19. DNA for the CDR3: TGTGCCAGCAGCTTCGGAGGTTCAGGGGTCGGCTACACCTTC. It yields the protein CASSFGGSGVGYTF.